The 8 T cell receptor beta chains below come from one sample, sequenced in a study of cytomegalovirus exposure and HLA in healthy donors. PCR involved 60 Vbeta and 13 Jbeta primers. The protocol was immunoSEQ multiplex PCR, while the TCRdb copy is restricted to in-frame clones and leaves out a portion. The table has about 280,000 clones, approximately 90% seen once. The sample consisted of PBMCs. All receptors come from a woman between 18 and 30 years old in good health and CMV-seronegative.

This clone was observed once. J is TRBJ2-5 and V is TRBV6-1; 9 positions match TRBD2. From germline, CDR1 is MNHNS and CDR2 SASEGT. V gave up 9 bases and J gave up 1 base; unmatched junction bases: 3. There are 13 residues in the CDR3. CDR3 nucleotide sequence: TGTGCCAGTCTGACTAGCGGCCAAGAGACCCAGTACTTC. It is translated as CASLTSGQETQYF.

This CDR3 is CASSFPQGNYGYTF. The CDR3 nucleotides are TGTGCCAGCAGCTTTCCACAGGGTAACTATGGCTACACCTTC. The V gene is TRBV5-4, the J gene TRBJ1-2, with a possible D match to TRBD1 (6 bases). This CDR3 has 14 amino acids. Trimming removed 2 bases at V and 1 base at J, with 9 bases between. Germline CDR1 SGHNT, CDR2 YYREEE (reference sequence).

J is TRBJ1-1 and V is TRBV18; the D gene is possibly TRBD1 (6 bases). The germline CDR1 and CDR2 sequences are KGHSH and LQKENI. V was cut by 3 bases and J by 3 bases, with 14 bases left in between. The CDR3 sequence is 15 residues long. The CDR3 protein is CASSPRTVGDTEAFF. For the CDR3, the DNA is TGTGCCAGCTCACCTCGGACAGTCGGGGACACTGAAGCTTTCTTT.

This chain joins TRBV15 and TRBJ1-5; 7 bases agree with TRBD1. Germline V lookup: CDR1 LNHNV, CDR2 YYDKDF (reference sequence). This CDR3 spans 15 amino acids. Trimming cost V 0 bases and J 2 bases; bases outside gene matches: 1. The CDR3 nucleotides are TGTGCCACCAGCAGAGATACAGGGGGCAATCAGCCCCAGCATTTT. It yields the protein CATSRDTGGNQPQHF.

The chain carries TRBV9 and TRBJ2-5; 9 bases match TRBD2. This CDR3 comprises 17 residues. Germline CDR1 is SGDLS and CDR2 is YYNGEE. With 4 bases clipped from V and 4 bases from J, the junction kept 14 bases outside the gene matches. For the CDR3, the DNA is TGTGCCAGCAGCCCGCGGGGGGGGACTAGCAGTTCAGAGACCCAGTACTTC. Its protein product is CASSPRGGTSSSETQYF. Combining the CDR3 with reference TRBV9 and TRBJ2-5 gives the whole variable domain DSGVTQTPKHLITATGQRVTLRCSPRSGDLSVYWYQQSLDQGLQFLIQYYNGEERAKGNILERFSAQQFPDLHSELNLSSLELGDSALYFCASSPRGGTSSSETQYFGPGTRLLVL.

The genes are TRBV14 and TRBJ1-1; maybe TRBD1 (6 bases). Germline V CDR1 and CDR2: SGHDN, FVKESK. CDR3 length: 14 residues. Trimming shortened V by 1 base and J by 10 bases, and 16 bases separated the two germline ends. CDR3 DNA sequence: TGTGCCAGCAGCCAAGGATTACAGGGACGAGTAGCTTTCTTT. It specifies CASSQGLQGRVAFF.

With regard to this clone: This same CDR3 is encoded by further DNA sequences in the sample. The rearrangement links TRBV9 to TRBJ1-5, with D perhaps TRBD1 (5 bases). Trimming cost V 0 bases and J 6 bases, with 10 bases left between them. Germline V gene lookup returns CDR1 SGDLS and CDR2 YYNGEE. The CDR3 contains 14 residues. CDR3 residues: CASSVGGEGQPQHF. For the CDR3, the DNA is TGTGCCAGCAGCGTAGGGGGGGAAGGTCAGCCCCAGCATTTT.

This clone was seen just once. The CDR3 loop is CASIPMVPTAIYF. The CDR3, as DNA: TGTGCCAGCATTCCCATGGTCCCCACAGCCATATATTTT. This chain uses TRBV6-1 with TRBJ1-3; D is uncertain. Trimming pared 7 bases from V and 11 bases from J, leaving 18 bases between. There are 13 residues in the CDR3. Germline V gene sequence: CDR1 MNHNS, CDR2 SASEGT.